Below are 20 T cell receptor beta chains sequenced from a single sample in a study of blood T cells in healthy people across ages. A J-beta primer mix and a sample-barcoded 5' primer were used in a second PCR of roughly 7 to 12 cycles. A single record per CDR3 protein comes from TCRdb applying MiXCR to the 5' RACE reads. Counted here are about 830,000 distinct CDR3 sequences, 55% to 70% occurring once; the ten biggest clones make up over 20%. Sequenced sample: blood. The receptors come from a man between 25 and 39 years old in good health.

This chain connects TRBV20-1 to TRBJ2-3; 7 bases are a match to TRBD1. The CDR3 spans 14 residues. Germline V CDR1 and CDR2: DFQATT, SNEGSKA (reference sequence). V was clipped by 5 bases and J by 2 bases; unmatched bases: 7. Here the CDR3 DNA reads TGCAGTGCTTGTGGACAGGACCTCACAGATACGCAGTATTTT. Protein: CSACGQDLTDTQYF.

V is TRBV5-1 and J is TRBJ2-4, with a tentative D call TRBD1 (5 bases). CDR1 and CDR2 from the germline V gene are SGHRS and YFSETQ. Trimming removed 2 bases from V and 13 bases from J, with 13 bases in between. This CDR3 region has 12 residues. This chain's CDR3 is CASSFRQLQQYF. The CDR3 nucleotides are TGCGCCAGCAGCTTTCGACAGCTTCAGCAGTACTTC.

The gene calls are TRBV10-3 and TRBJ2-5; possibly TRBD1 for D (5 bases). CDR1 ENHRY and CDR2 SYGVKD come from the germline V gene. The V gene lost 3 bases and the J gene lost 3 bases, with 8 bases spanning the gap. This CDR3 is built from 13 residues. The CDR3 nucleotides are TGTGCCATCAGTGACAGGGAAGAAGAGACCCAGTACTTC. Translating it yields CAISDREEETQYF.

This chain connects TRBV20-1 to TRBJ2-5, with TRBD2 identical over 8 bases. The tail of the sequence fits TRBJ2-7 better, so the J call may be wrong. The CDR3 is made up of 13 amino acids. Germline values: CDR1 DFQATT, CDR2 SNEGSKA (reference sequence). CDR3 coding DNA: TGCAGTGCTAGGCGGGAGGCCCGCTACGAGCAGTACTTC. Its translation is CSARREARYEQYF.

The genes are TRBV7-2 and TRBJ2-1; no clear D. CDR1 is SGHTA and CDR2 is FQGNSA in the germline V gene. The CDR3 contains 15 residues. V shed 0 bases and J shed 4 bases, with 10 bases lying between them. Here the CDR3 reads CASSLAAGFYNEQFF. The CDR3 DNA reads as TGTGCCAGCAGCTTAGCGGCAGGCTTTTACAATGAGCAGTTCTTC.

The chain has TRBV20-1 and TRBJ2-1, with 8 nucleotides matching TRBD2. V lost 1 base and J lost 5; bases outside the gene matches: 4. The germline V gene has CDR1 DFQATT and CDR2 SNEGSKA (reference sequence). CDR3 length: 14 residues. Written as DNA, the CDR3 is TGCAGTGCTAGAGCTCTAGCGGGTAACAATGAGCAGTTCTTC. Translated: CSARALAGNNEQFF.

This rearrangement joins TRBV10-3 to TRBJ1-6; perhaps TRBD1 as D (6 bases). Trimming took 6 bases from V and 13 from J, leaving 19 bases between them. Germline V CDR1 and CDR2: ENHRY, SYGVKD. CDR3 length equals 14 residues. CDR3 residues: CAIRASGQRSPLHF. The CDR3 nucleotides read TGTGCCATCAGGGCGTCTGGACAGCGCTCCCCCCTCCACTTT.

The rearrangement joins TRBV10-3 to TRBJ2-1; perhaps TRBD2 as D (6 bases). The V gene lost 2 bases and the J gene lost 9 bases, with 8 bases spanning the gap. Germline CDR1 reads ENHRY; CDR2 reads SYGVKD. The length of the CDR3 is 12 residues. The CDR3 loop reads CAISEAAGEQFF. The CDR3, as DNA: TGTGCCATCAGTGAGGCAGCGGGTGAGCAGTTCTTC.

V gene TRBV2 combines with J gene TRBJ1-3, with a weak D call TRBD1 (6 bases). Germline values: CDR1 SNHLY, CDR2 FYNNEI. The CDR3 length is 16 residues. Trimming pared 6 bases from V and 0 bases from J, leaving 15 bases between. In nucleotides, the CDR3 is TGTGCCAGCAGCACCGGGACACCATTCTCTGGAAACACCATATATTTT. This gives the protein CASSTGTPFSGNTIYF.

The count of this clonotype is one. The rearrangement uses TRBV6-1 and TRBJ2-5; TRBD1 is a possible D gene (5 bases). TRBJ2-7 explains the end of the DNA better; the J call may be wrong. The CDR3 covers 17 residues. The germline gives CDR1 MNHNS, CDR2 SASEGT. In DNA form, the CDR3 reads TGTGCCAGCAGTGTTTCTGGTGGCAGGGTATATCTCTACGAGCAGTACTTC. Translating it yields CASSVSGGRVYLYEQYF.

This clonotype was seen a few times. The CDR3 loop is CSARDPASWAETQYF. In nucleotides, the CDR3 is TGCAGTGCTAGAGATCCCGCATCTTGGGCAGAGACCCAGTACTTC. V gene TRBV20-1 combines with J gene TRBJ2-5; D unresolved. The CDR3 totals 15 residues. CDR1 DFQATT and CDR2 SNEGSKA come from the germline V gene (reference sequence). V gave up 0 bases and J gave up 4 bases, with 15 bases separating them.

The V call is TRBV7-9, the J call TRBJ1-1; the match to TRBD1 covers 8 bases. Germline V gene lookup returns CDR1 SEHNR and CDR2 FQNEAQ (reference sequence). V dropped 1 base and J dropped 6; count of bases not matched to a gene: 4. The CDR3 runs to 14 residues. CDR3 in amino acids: CASSLVQGAAEAFF. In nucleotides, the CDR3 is TGTGCCAGCAGCTTAGTGCAGGGGGCAGCTGAAGCTTTCTTT.

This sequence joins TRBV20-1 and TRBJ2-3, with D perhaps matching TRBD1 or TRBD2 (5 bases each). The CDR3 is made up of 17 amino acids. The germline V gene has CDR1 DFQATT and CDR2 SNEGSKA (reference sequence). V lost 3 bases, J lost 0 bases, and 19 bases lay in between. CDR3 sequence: CSARWDGEGASTDTQYF. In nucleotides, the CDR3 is TGCAGTGCTAGGTGGGACGGCGAGGGAGCTAGCACAGATACGCAGTATTTT.

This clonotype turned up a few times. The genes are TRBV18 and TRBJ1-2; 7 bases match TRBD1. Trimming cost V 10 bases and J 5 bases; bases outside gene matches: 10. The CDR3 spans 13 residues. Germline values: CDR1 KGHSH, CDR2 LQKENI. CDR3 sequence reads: CATHGDSPYGYTF. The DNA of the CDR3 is TGTGCCACCCATGGGGACAGCCCGTATGGCTACACCTTC.

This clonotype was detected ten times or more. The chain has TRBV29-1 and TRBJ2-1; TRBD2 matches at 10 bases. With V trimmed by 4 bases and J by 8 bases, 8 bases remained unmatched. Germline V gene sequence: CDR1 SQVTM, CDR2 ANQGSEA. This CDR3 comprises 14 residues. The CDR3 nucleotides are TGCAGCGTTGTAGAGCTAGCGGGGGTGGATGAGCAGTTCTTC. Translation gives CSVVELAGVDEQFF.

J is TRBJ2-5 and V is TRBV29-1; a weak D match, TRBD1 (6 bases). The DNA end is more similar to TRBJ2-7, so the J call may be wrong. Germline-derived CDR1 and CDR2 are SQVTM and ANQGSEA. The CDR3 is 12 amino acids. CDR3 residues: CSFLDRNYEQYF. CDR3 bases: TGCAGCTTTCTCGACAGGAACTACGAGCAGTACTTC.

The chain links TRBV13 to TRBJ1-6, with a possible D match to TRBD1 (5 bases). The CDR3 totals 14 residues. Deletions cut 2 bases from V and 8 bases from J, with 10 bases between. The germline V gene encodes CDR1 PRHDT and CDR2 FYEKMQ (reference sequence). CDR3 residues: CASSLKGPYSPLHF. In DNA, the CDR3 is TGTGCCAGCAGCTTAAAGGGGCCCTATTCACCCCTCCACTTT.

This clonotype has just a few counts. CDR3 bases: TGCAGTGCTAGACTCCGACTAGCGGGCTCCTACGAGCAGTACTTC. It yields the protein CSARLRLAGSYEQYF. This chain connects TRBV20-1 to TRBJ2-7, with 10 bases aligning to TRBD2. The V and J ends lost 2 bases and 0 bases, in that order; junction bases with no gene match: 4. The CDR3 is 15 amino acids. The V gene's germline CDR1 is DFQATT and CDR2 SNEGSKA (reference sequence).

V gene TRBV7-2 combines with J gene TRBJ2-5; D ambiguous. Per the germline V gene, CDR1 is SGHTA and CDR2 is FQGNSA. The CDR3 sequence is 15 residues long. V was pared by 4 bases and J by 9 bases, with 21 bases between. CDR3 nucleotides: TGTGCCAGCAGCTCCATTACTGGGCCCCTAAGAGCCCAGTACTTC. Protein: CASSSITGPLRAQYF.

The CDR3 DNA follows: TGTGCCAGCAGTCATCCCCGGACTAGCGGGGGGGCCGGTGAGCAGTTCTTC. Translated, it gives CASSHPRTSGGAGEQFF. The chain has TRBV6-2 or TRBV6-3 and TRBJ2-1, with 15 positions matching TRBD2. The junction had 11 bases not matched to a gene; V was cut back by 5 bases and J by 9 bases. Germline CDR1 is MNHEY and CDR2 is SVGEGT. This CDR3 is built from 17 residues.